Included here is one T cell receptor (beta chain) sequence, with context. As yet, its antigen is unknown. This entry belongs to a study of Ad26.COV2.S vaccination and SARS-CoV-2 variants. Study findings and constraints: Researchers reported similar non-spike TCR breadth in vaccine and placebo recipients.

TCRdb's table, derived via immunoSEQ multiplex PCR, lists solely in-frame clones and lacks some. The repertoire includes about 320,000 clones, around 81% of them detected once, and 2% to 2.5% sits in the top ten. The CDR3 has 11 residues. CDR1 SGHDT and CDR2 YYEEEE come from the germline V gene. V lost 0 bases, J lost 15 bases, and 10 bases lay in between. Treatment meaning: roughly 18 received Ad26.COV2.S at low or high dose, single or two shots; 5 received placebo; per-sample allocation not given. Specimen acquisition occurred on day 63 following the initial vaccine or placebo injection. Sequenced here: peripheral blood, sampled in a trial of Ad26.COV2.S vaccine versus placebo. The sequence was obtained from a person between 18 and 65 years old who received the Ad26.COV2.S COVID-19 vaccine or a placebo. V gene TRBV5-6 combines with J gene TRBJ2-4; D gene unclear. CDR3 in DNA: TGTGCCAGCAGCTTGGGTCGGGTACTGTACTTC. It is translated as CASSLGRVLYF.